The 19 T cell receptor beta chains below were found in one sample sequenced in a study of blood T cell repertoires in COVID-19. Produced via immunoSEQ multiplex PCR; TCRdb's table is partial and in-frame only. This table holds more than 350,000 clones, over 75% found once. Sequencing was performed on PBMCs or T cells enriched from blood (not recorded which). Receptors originate from a man aged 18 to 30 who had recovered from COVID-19.

The CDR3 protein is CASSVSSGGPFSTDTQYF. The CDR3 nucleotides are TGTGCCAGCAGTGTATCTAGCGGGGGGCCATTCAGCACAGATACGCAGTATTTT. The chain joins TRBV2 to TRBJ2-3, with TRBD2 matching 11 bases. Unmatched junction bases numbered 9, after V lost 4 bases and J lost 0 bases. CDR3 size: 18 residues. Germline assignment: CDR1 SNHLY and CDR2 FYNNEI.

The chain is built from TRBV30 and TRBJ2-7; 7 bases fit TRBD1. The V gene end was trimmed by 3 bases and the J gene end by 4 bases; junction bases not matched to a gene: 9. Germline lookup yields CDR1 GTSNPN and CDR2 SVGIG (reference sequence). The CDR3 has 14 amino acids. The DNA for the CDR3 is TGTGCCTGGAGAGACACCGGGACAGTTTACGAGCAGTACTTC. Its protein is CAWRDTGTVYEQYF.

This chain uses TRBV2 with TRBJ2-5; 10 bases are a match to TRBD2. CDR1 and CDR2 from the germline V gene are SNHLY and FYNNEI. The CDR3 has 17 amino acids. V dropped 4 bases and J dropped 4; count of bases not matched to a gene: 12. Here the CDR3 reads CASSGNVERGGGETQYF. The CDR3, as DNA: TGTGCCAGCAGTGGGAACGTCGAGCGGGGGGGTGGAGAGACCCAGTACTTC.

The rearrangement links TRBV7-3 to TRBJ1-2, with D possibly being TRBD1 (6 bases). The ends were cut back, 0 bases at V and 8 bases at J, with 13 bases in the middle. The CDR3 is made up of 14 amino acids. Per germline, CDR1 SGHTA and CDR2 FQGTGA. CDR3 protein: CASSLTGGPEGYTF. The CDR3 DNA follows: TGTGCCAGCAGCTTAACAGGGGGACCAGAAGGCTACACCTTC.

This chain links TRBV3-1 (or the pseudogene TRBV3-2) with TRBJ2-3, with 14 bases fitting TRBD2. Per germline, CDR1 LGHDT and CDR2 YNNKEL (reference sequence). CDR3 length: 16 amino acids. V was pared by 4 bases and J by 3 bases, with 3 bases of the junction left unmatched. CDR3 amino acids: CASSRRTSGRTDTQYF. The CDR3 DNA is TGTGCCAGCAGCCGTCGGACTAGCGGGAGGACAGATACGCAGTATTTT.

The rearrangement joins TRBV9 to TRBJ2-2; 10 nucleotides agree with TRBD1. Trimming cost V 0 bases and J 4 bases; bases outside gene matches: 0. Per germline, CDR1 SGDLS and CDR2 YYNGEE. This CDR3 is 15 amino acids long. This CDR3 is CASSVGTGGTGELFF. The CDR3 region has the DNA TGTGCCAGCAGCGTAGGGACAGGGGGCACCGGGGAGCTGTTTTTT.

As concerns this clone: One junction end disagrees with the germline gene, perhaps due to a read error. The V gene is TRBV5-5, the J gene TRBJ1-2; 7 nucleotides match TRBD1. This CDR3 is built from 14 residues. Per germline, CDR1 SGHKS and CDR2 YYEKEE (reference sequence). The CDR3 reads CASSLGTANYGYTF. CDR3 nucleotide sequence: TGTGCCAGCAGCTTAGGGACAGCTAATTATGGCTACACCTTC.

J is TRBJ1-5 and V is TRBV12-2; the table's D call TRBD1 went unverified against the DNA. TRBV12-2 is termed a pseudogene. The CDR3 is 17 amino acids. The CDR3 coding sequence is TGTGCAAGTCGCTTAGAGTGGTCAGTAAAGAGCAATCAGCCCCAGCATTTT. Its translation: CASRLEWSVKSNQPQHF.

CDR3 protein: CASSQEWLAGGRTGELFF. The CDR3 DNA is TGCGCCAGCAGCCAAGAGTGGCTAGCGGGAGGGAGGACCGGGGAGCTGTTTTTT. The chain combines TRBV4-3 with TRBJ2-2; TRBD2 aligns across 12 bases. From germline, CDR1 is LGHNA and CDR2 YSLEER. This CDR3 is built from 18 residues. The V and J ends lost 0 bases and 5 bases, in that order; junction bases with no gene match: 7.

This chain links TRBV7-9 with TRBJ2-5; D possibly corresponds to TRBD1 (6 bases). Between the trimmed V and J ends, which lost 2 bases and 1 base, there was a span of 11 bases. Germline V CDR1 and CDR2: SEHNR, FQNEAQ (reference sequence). CDR3 length: 15 amino acids. This CDR3 is CASSLQQGTQETQYF. As DNA, the CDR3 is TGTGCCAGCAGCTTACAACAGGGCACCCAAGAGACCCAGTACTTC. Drawing the rest from reference TRBV7-9 and TRBJ2-5, the complete variable domain is DTGVSQNPRHKITKRGQNVTFRCDPISEHNRLYWYRQTLGQGPEFLTYFQNEAQLEKSRLLSDRFSAERPKGSFSTLEIQRTEQGDSAMYLCASSLQQGTQETQYFGPGTRLLVL.

This chain connects TRBV19 to TRBJ2-2; D is possibly TRBD1 (6 bases). Germline V gives CDR1 LNHDA, CDR2 SQIVND (reference sequence). V lost 3 bases to trimming and J lost 0 bases, with 8 bases between them. CDR3 size: 15 residues. The CDR3 here is CASSMGAANTGELFF. CDR3 DNA: TGTGCCAGTAGTATGGGGGCGGCGAACACCGGGGAGCTGTTTTTT.

This sequence joins TRBV19 and TRBJ1-1, with TRBD1 identical over 8 bases. Unmatched junction bases numbered 9, after V lost 6 bases and J lost 6 bases. Germline values: CDR1 LNHDA, CDR2 SQIVND (reference sequence). The CDR3 sequence is 14 residues long. In DNA form, the CDR3 reads TGTGCCAGTAGGCCCGGGACAGGAGTCGCTGAAGCTTTCTTT. Its translation: CASRPGTGVAEAFF.

J is TRBJ2-3 and V is TRBV7-9; D not resolved. Looked up from germline, CDR1 is SEHNR and CDR2 is FQNEAQ (reference sequence). V was pared by 3 bases and J by 0 bases, with 7 bases between. This CDR3 has 14 amino acids. The CDR3 region has the DNA TGTGCCAGCAGCTTCGGAGTGAGCACAGATACGCAGTATTTT. Translation: CASSFGVSTDTQYF.

The genes are TRBV3-1 (or the pseudogene TRBV3-2) and TRBJ1-6; 8 bases fit TRBD1. Germline values: CDR1 LGHDT, CDR2 YNNKEL (reference sequence). V trimming: 1 base; J trimming: 7 bases; junction bases outside the gene matches: 3. The CDR3 has 15 residues. The CDR3, as DNA: TGTGCCAGCAGCCAAGTCGGACAGGGAAATTCACCCCTCCACTTT. This encodes CASSQVGQGNSPLHF.

The chain couples TRBV28 to TRBJ1-4; TRBD1 is a possible D gene (5 bases). This CDR3 is built from 14 residues. V lost 6 bases, J lost 6 bases, and 14 bases lay in between. Germline V gene sequence: CDR1 MDHEN, CDR2 SYDVKM. DNA for the CDR3: TGTGCCAGCAGCAGGGTTGGTGAGGATGAAAAACTGTTTTTT. Protein product: CASSRVGEDEKLFF.

The rearrangement joins TRBV29-1 to TRBJ2-5; D ambiguous. The CDR3 totals 13 residues. Germline loops: CDR1 SQVTM, CDR2 ANQGSEA. V dropped 4 bases and J dropped 3 bases, with 12 bases sitting between them. CDR3 residues: CSVVARAEETQYF. The CDR3 DNA reads as TGCAGCGTTGTAGCCCGCGCCGAAGAGACCCAGTACTTC.

The V gene is TRBV6-2 or TRBV6-3, the J gene TRBJ2-2; weak D call: TRBD2 (5 bases). The V end was cut by 3 bases, the J end by 1 base, with 6 bases between. The CDR3 contains 14 residues. Germline lookup yields CDR1 MNHEY and CDR2 SVGEGT. This CDR3 reads CASSYRGNTGELFF. The CDR3 nucleotides are TGTGCCAGCAGTTATCGGGGGAACACCGGGGAGCTGTTTTTT.

V is TRBV18 and J is TRBJ2-5; 9 bases are a match to TRBD2. Germline CDR1 is KGHSH and CDR2 is LQKENI. The CDR3 spans 15 residues. After removal of 3 bases from V and 2 bases from J, the junction contained 4 bases not matched to a gene. The CDR3 loop is CASSPISGGQETQYF. The CDR3 coding sequence is TGTGCCAGCTCACCTATTAGCGGGGGACAAGAGACCCAGTACTTC.

This sequence joins TRBV7-2 and TRBJ1-5, with D uncertain. CDR3 length: 15 residues. V lost 1 base and J lost 7, with 14 bases in between. Germline CDR1 and CDR2: SGHTA and FQGNSA. CDR3 region: CASSLERVVGQPQHF. As DNA, the CDR3 is TGTGCCAGCAGCTTAGAACGGGTAGTAGGCCAGCCCCAGCATTTT. The full variable domain, completed using reference TRBV7-2 and TRBJ1-5, is GAGVSQSPSNKVTEKGKDVELRCDPISGHTALYWYRQSLGQGLEFLIYFQGNSAPDKSGLPSDRFSAERTGGSVSTLTIQRTQQEDSAVYLCASSLERVVGQPQHFGDGTRLSIL.